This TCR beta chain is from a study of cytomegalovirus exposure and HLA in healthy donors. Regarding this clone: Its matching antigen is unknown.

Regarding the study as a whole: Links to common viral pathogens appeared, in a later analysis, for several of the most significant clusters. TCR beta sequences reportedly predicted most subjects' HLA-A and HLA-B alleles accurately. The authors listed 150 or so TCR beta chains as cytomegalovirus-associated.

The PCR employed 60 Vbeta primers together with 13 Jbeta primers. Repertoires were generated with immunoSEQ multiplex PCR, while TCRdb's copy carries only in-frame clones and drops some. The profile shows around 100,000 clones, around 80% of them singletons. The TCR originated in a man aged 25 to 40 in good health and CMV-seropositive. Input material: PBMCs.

CDR3 sequence reads: CASRGQLFPYGYTF. The CDR3 region has the DNA TGTGCCAGCAGGGGACAGCTCTTCCCCTATGGCTACACCTTC. The chain links TRBV6-1 to TRBJ1-2; 7 bases agree with TRBD1. Trimming removed 6 bases from V and 4 bases from J; junction bases left unmatched: 8. From germline, CDR1 is MNHNS and CDR2 SASEGT. CDR3 length equals 14 residues.